This T cell receptor beta chain was identified during a study of shared clonotypes between healthy human individuals (dated by TCRdb to 2019 to 2021). Notes on the research overall: Three men and two women, aged 18 to 49 years, made up the cohort. For each donor, CD4 naive and CD4 memory were each run on three plates, CD8 naive on two plates, and CD8 memory on one plate. The study deeply sequenced blood TCR repertoires of five healthy adults to estimate repertoire size and the extent of clonotype sharing between individuals. To increase sequencing depth and limit assay-specific biases, TCR repertoire library preparation and sequencing were carried out by different laboratories using diverse techniques. Per donor, leukapheresis produced somewhere between about 0.8 and 9 billion PBMCs.

TCR CDR3 regions were amplified from genomic DNA by multiplex PCR using the deep immunoSEQ assay. Extracted genomic DNA from each cell subset was spread evenly across all wells of several immunoSEQ 96-well plates, with each plate serving as a replicate. Each replicate PCR for sorted subsets received around 0.2 ug genomic DNA, equal to tens of thousands of T cell genomes. Purified libraries were measured with a Qubit 3.0 fluorometer, size-checked on a Bioanalyzer 2100, and measured again with the KAPA Library Quantification kit. Every immunoSEQ 96-well plate was sequenced on a separate single-read 150-cycle Illumina NextSeq 550 flow cell. The original methods were these. Because the immunoSEQ output included only junctional sequences and no quality scores, the filtering could not be the same as the filtering used for full-length reads. Sequences were annotated with PyIR, a Python wrapper for IgBLAST v1.9, and V/J genes and CDR3 were assigned using IMGT germline references. Reads were filtered out if the reads had weak V/J assignments (E-value above 1e-6), no CDR3, stop codons, out-of-frame junctions, or ambiguous translated residues. A V3J clonotype was defined by an identical inferred V gene, J gene, and CDR3 amino acid sequence. To compute the percentage overlap between repertoires, the number of shared unique clonotypes was divided by the size of the smaller repertoire. Three approaches were used to assess repertoire richness: RTK rarefaction, the Chao1 estimator, and Recon v2.1 estimates of unobserved clonotypes. Generation probabilities were computed with OLGA for all TCRbeta clonotypes obtained by the gDNA method from a few donors. Entries here come from immuneACCESS through TCRdb and include only in-frame sequences with V and J called. Some clones fail to appear in such tables; in the studies checked, an unresolved V gene covers under half of the shortfall, and the cause of the remainder is unknown. The DNA was the basis for D and trimming; V, J and clone size are from that table. Present in this sample are 110,000 or so clones, around two thirds of which were seen just once. Around 23% of the sample is taken by the ten largest.

This clone was seen repeatedly, ten times or more. What antigen it recognizes has not been identified. Base qualities are missing; no much larger clone stands one base away. CDR1 and CDR2, looked up from the germline V gene, are MGHDK and SYGVNS. The CDR3 holds 16 amino acids from the cysteine to the phenylalanine. Left in the record is the CDR3 DNA by itself, 48 bases read in frame from the first base. V lost 2 bases and J lost 3 bases, and the count of bases not matched to a germline gene is 7. The donors were healthy, HIV-negative adults who had no recently reported acute infections or vaccinations. Every donor was a Caucasian adult living in Nashville, Tennessee, USA. CD8 memory samples consisted of magnetically selected CD45RO+ cells combined with CCR7-negative CD45RA+ effector memory (TemRA) cells. After blood collection by leukapheresis, PBMCs were isolated using Ficoll-Histopaque density gradient centrifugation and then cryopreserved in the vapor phase of liquid nitrogen. Analytical flow cytometry was used to check the purity and quantity of each magnetically sorted T cell population. Each sorted fraction had its genomic DNA isolated and then quantified by UV absorbance on a Nanodrop 2000c.

Summary of the overall study and its limitations: Even with the large sequencing depth, rarefaction of the sorted-subset datasets indicated that sequencing was incomplete. Pairwise subsampling indicated that sequencing depth was expected to affect the degree of clonotype sharing among donors. The genetic and exposure-history diversity represented was limited by the small number of donors. Naive subsets generally had larger estimated clonotype richness than memory subsets did. Sampling was limited to blood, and TCR repertoires in tissue likely differ from TCR repertoires in blood. Sharing across a handful of donors was observed for approximately 5% of naive CD4, less than 4% of naive CD8, over 2% of memory CD4, and about 0.4% of memory CD8 clonotypes. Clonotypes shared by all four sorted-subset donors showed higher generation probabilities than non-shared clonotypes.

This receptor chain uses TRBV25-1 and TRBJ1-5; TRBD1 aligns with 7 central bases. The source is a woman in her 30s in good health. The specimen was memory CD8+ T cells sorted from blood. What this sample's cell subset or site label stands for: CD45RO+ cells pooled with CCR7-negative TemRA cells. CDR3 sequence: CASSEPGQVNNQPQHF. The base sequence is TGTGCCAGCAGTGAACCAGGACAGGTCAACAATCAGCCCCAGCATTTT. Supplemented by the reference TRBV25-1 and TRBJ1-5 proteins around the CDR3, the complete variable domain is EADIYQTPRYLVIGTGKKITLECSQTMGHDKMYWYQQDPGMELHLIHYSYGVNSTEKGDLSSESTVSRIRTEHFPLTLESARPSHTSQYLCASSEPGQVNNQPQHFGDGTRLSIL.